Each of the 30 T cell receptor beta chains below was sequenced from the same sample in a study of OX40 agonist ivuxolimab in advanced cancers. Clones were read by immunoSEQ multiplex PCR, and TCRdb kept only the in-frame ones, dropping some. The sample lists 50,000 to 65,000 clones, about 86% occurring once. The material was CD4+ or CD8+ T cells sorted from blood, obtained in a trial of the OX40 agonist ivuxolimab. Source of these receptors: an adult with an advanced solid tumor such as melanoma, head and neck, liver or kidney cancer.

V usage is TRBV7-2 and J usage is TRBJ1-4; no reliable D call. Germline lookup yields CDR1 SGHTA and CDR2 FQGNSA. The CDR3 covers 13 residues. V lost 1 base and J 8 bases, leaving 8 bases between the germline ends. The CDR3 loop reads CASSLGSSEKLFF. As DNA, the CDR3 is TGTGCCAGCAGCTTAGGGTCTTCGGAAAAACTGTTTTTT.

The CDR3 bases are TGTGCCAGTACCGCAGACAGCCTTTGGACTGAAGCTTTCTTT. It encodes CASTADSLWTEAFF. The rearrangement joins TRBV19 to TRBJ1-1, with a weak D call TRBD1 (5 bases). CDR1 and CDR2 (germline): LNHDA, SQIVND (reference sequence). There are 14 residues in the CDR3. With 7 bases removed from V and 5 bases from J, the gap between germline ends came to 17 bases.

The chain combines TRBV5-6 with TRBJ1-2, with 8 bases matching TRBD1. The CDR3 covers 17 residues. Trimming removed 4 bases from V and 4 bases from J; junction bases left unmatched: 15. CDR1 SGHDT and CDR2 YYEEEE come from the germline V gene. The CDR3 region is CASSLLRGQGVIYGYTF. The CDR3 DNA follows: TGTGCCAGCAGCCTACTGAGAGGACAGGGAGTTATCTATGGCTACACCTTC.

This chain joins TRBV7-7 and TRBJ2-7; possibly TRBD1 or TRBD2 for D (5 bases each). Germline V gives CDR1 SSHAT, CDR2 FNYEAQ (reference sequence). Trimming took 1 base from V and 9 from J, leaving 13 bases between them. The CDR3 spans 13 residues. In nucleotides, the CDR3 is TGTGCCAGCAGCTTAGAGTATTCGGGACCGCAGTACTTC. Protein product: CASSLEYSGPQYF. Combining the CDR3 with reference TRBV7-7 and TRBJ2-7 gives the whole variable domain GAGVSQSPRYKVTKRGQDVTLRCDPISSHATLYWYQQALGQGPEFLTYFNYEAQPDKSGLPSDRFSAERPEGSISTLTIQRTEQRDSAMYRCASSLEYSGPQYFGPGTRLTVT.

This clone has more than one count but fewer than ten. CDR3 loop: CASSRTGEAKNIQYF. CDR3 DNA sequence: TGTGCCAGCAGCCGGACAGGTGAAGCCAAAAACATTCAGTACTTC. The V call is TRBV5-5, the J call TRBJ2-4; 7 positions match TRBD1. Germline CDR1 and CDR2: SGHKS and YYEKEE (reference sequence). The CDR3 is 15 amino acids. The V segment lost 4 bases and the J segment 0 bases; nucleotides outside the gene matches: 4.

The genes are TRBV6-1 and TRBJ1-4; D gene uncertain. This CDR3 is built from 15 residues. CDR1 and CDR2 (germline): MNHNS, SASEGT. Between the trimmed V and J ends, which lost 3 bases and 3 bases, there was a span of 11 bases. The CDR3 coding sequence is TGTGCCAGCAGTGACGGAGGGAAAGCTAATGAAAAACTGTTTTTT. Amino acid sequence: CASSDGGKANEKLFF.

The V gene is TRBV6-5, the J gene TRBJ1-2, with 8 nucleotides matching TRBD1. Germline loops: CDR1 MNHEY, CDR2 SVGAGI. The V segment lost 10 bases and the J segment 4 bases; nucleotides outside the gene matches: 14. CDR3 length equals 15 residues. The CDR3 DNA sequence: TGTGCCACCACCACAGGGGGAGGTATCCTCTATGGCTACACCTTC. Its translation is CATTTGGGILYGYTF.

This chain links TRBV4-3 with TRBJ2-3, with TRBD1 matching 7 bases. The length of the CDR3 is 13 residues. CDR1 and CDR2 from the germline V gene are LGHNA and YSLEER. V gave up 6 bases and J gave up 2 bases; unmatched junction bases: 2. CDR3 protein: CASSGTVTDTQYF. Here the CDR3 DNA reads TGCGCCAGCAGTGGGACAGTCACAGATACGCAGTATTTT.

The CDR3 protein is CASSLIRDRGRDEQYF. The CDR3 DNA reads as TGTGCCAGCAGTCTGATCCGGGACAGGGGGCGGGACGAGCAGTACTTC. The chain uses TRBV27 and TRBJ2-7; the match to TRBD1 covers 12 bases. CDR3 length: 16 residues. Germline loops: CDR1 MNHEY, CDR2 SMNVEV (reference sequence). V trimming: 5 bases; J trimming: 5 bases; junction bases outside the gene matches: 10.

The chain recombines TRBV4-1 with TRBJ2-1; perhaps TRBD2 as D (7 bases). Trimming took 2 bases from V and 6 from J, leaving 14 bases between them. The CDR3 runs to 15 residues. Germline V gives CDR1 MGHRA, CDR2 YSYEKL. In nucleotides, the CDR3 is TGCGCCAGCAGCCAATTCGGGGGGCCACCCAATGAGCAGTTCTTC. Translating gives CASSQFGGPPNEQFF.

The chain recombines TRBV15 with TRBJ2-1; D might be TRBD2 (6 bases). Germline values: CDR1 LNHNV, CDR2 YYDKDF (reference sequence). The V end lost 0 bases, the J end lost 9 bases, and 12 bases lay between the germline ends. There are 14 residues in the CDR3. CDR3: CATSREGFSGEQFF. The CDR3 DNA reads TGTGCCACCAGCAGAGAGGGTTTTAGCGGTGAGCAGTTCTTC.

The genes are TRBV5-1 and TRBJ1-6; 7 nucleotides agree with TRBD1. There are 16 residues in the CDR3. Germline V lookup: CDR1 SGHRS, CDR2 YFSETQ. J was trimmed by 10 bases and V by 1 base; bases with no gene match: 11. Here the CDR3 reads CASSLLIQEQGSPLHF. CDR3 bases: TGCGCCAGCAGCTTGCTGATACAGGAACAGGGGTCACCCCTCCACTTT.

The chain combines TRBV5-1 with TRBJ2-2, with TRBD1 matching over 8 bases. Germline loops: CDR1 SGHRS, CDR2 YFSETQ. The CDR3 spans 16 residues. V lost 1 base to trimming and J lost 1 base; unmatched junction nucleotides: 3. CDR3 nucleotides: TGCGCCAGCAGCTTGCCCGGGACAGGGAACACCGGGGAGCTGTTTTTT. Its translation: CASSLPGTGNTGELFF.

The rearrangement uses TRBV5-4 and TRBJ1-2, with D possibly TRBD1 on 5 matching bases. V dropped 0 bases and J dropped 5 bases, with 8 bases sitting between them. Germline V gives CDR1 SGHNT, CDR2 YYREEE (reference sequence). CDR3 length: 13 amino acids. Here the CDR3 DNA reads TGTGCCAGCAGCTTGGGGGGCAGTTATGGCTACACCTTC. It specifies CASSLGGSYGYTF.

Only one count was recorded for this clone. The chain joins TRBV7-3 to TRBJ1-2; D remains unclear. This CDR3 region has 14 residues. Deletions cut 5 bases from V and 8 bases from J, with 18 bases between. Germline V gives CDR1 SGHTA, CDR2 FQGTGA. The CDR3 here is CASSGELERSGYTF. The CDR3, as DNA: TGTGCCAGCAGCGGGGAGTTGGAGCGTTCCGGCTACACCTTC.

This clone was counted between two and nine times. The gene calls are TRBV15 and TRBJ1-1; the D is unclear. Trimming took off 1 base at V and 10 bases at J, with 10 bases between the two ends. The CDR3 consists of 12 residues. Germline V lookup: CDR1 LNHNV, CDR2 YYDKDF (reference sequence). CDR3 coding DNA: TGTGCCACCAGCAGAGTGACCCAGACAGCTTTCTTT. The encoded protein is CATSRVTQTAFF.

The chain employs TRBV11-3 and TRBJ2-2; D may match TRBD1 or TRBD2 (5 bases each). The V end was cut by 5 bases, the J end by 3 bases, with 19 bases between. The CDR3 runs to 17 residues. CDR1 is SGHNT and CDR2 is YENEEA in the germline V gene. CDR3: CASSPSWGSRYTGELFF. The CDR3 nucleotides are TGTGCCAGCAGCCCTAGTTGGGGGAGTCGGTACACCGGGGAGCTGTTTTTT. The whole variable domain, filled in from reference TRBV11-3 and TRBJ2-2, reads EAGVVQSPRYKIIEKKQPVAFWCNPISGHNTLYWYLQNLGQGPELLIRYENEEAVDDSQLPKDRFSAERLKGVDSTLKIQPAELGDSAVYLCASSPSWGSRYTGELFFGEGSRLTVL.

V is TRBV2 and J is TRBJ2-2; possibly TRBD1 or TRBD2 for D (7 bases each). Germline lookup yields CDR1 SNHLY and CDR2 FYNNEI. The CDR3 loop spans 16 amino acids. V was pared by 5 bases and J by 2 bases, with 15 bases between. Written as DNA, the CDR3 is TGTGCCAGCAGTAAGGGGAGGGACAGAAACACCGGGGAGCTGTTTTTT. Encoded protein: CASSKGRDRNTGELFF.

The rearrangement uses TRBV7-8 and TRBJ2-7, with D unclear. V shed 5 bases and J shed 0 bases, with 11 bases lying between them. This CDR3 spans 14 amino acids. The germline gives CDR1 SGHVS, CDR2 FQNEAQ. DNA of the CDR3: TGTGCCAGCAGCCCCCGGTGGGTCTCCTACGAGCAGTACTTC. It yields the protein CASSPRWVSYEQYF. Filled out from reference TRBV7-8 and TRBJ2-7, the complete variable domain reads GAGVSQSPRYKVAKRGQDVALRCDPISGHVSLFWYQQALGQGPEFLTYFQNEAQLDKSGLPSDRFFAERPEGSVSTLKIQRTQQEDSAVYLCASSPRWVSYEQYFGPGTRLTVT.

The gene calls are TRBV6-6 and TRBJ1-3; D may be TRBD1 (5 bases). Germline assignment: CDR1 MNHNY and CDR2 SVGAGI (reference sequence). The V gene lost 7 bases and the J gene lost 4 bases, with 11 bases spanning the gap. The CDR3 consists of 13 residues. The CDR3 DNA sequence: TGTGCCAGCAATAGGCAGGGCGGAAACACCATATATTTT. This sequence encodes CASNRQGGNTIYF.

The V gene is TRBV6-1, the J gene TRBJ1-3; D unclear. Germline CDR1 reads MNHNS; CDR2 reads SASEGT. The CDR3 covers 13 residues. V was trimmed by 6 bases and J by 0 bases, leaving 6 bases between them. The CDR3 DNA reads as TGTGCCAGCAGAGAGTACTCTGGAAACACCATATATTTT. Protein product: CASREYSGNTIYF.

This sequence joins TRBV19 and TRBJ1-5, with 9 bases matching TRBD1. The V and J ends lost 3 bases and 7 bases, in that order; junction bases with no gene match: 7. The CDR3 has 15 amino acids. The germline V gene encodes CDR1 LNHDA and CDR2 SQIVND (reference sequence). The CDR3 DNA reads TGTGCCAGTAGTATCTGGACAGGGGAAGGACAGCCCCAGCATTTT. Protein: CASSIWTGEGQPQHF.

Note on this clone: One end of the junction is discordant with germline, which a read error may explain. In the same sample, other DNA sequences code for this CDR3. The genes are TRBV28 and TRBJ2-7; D is possibly TRBD2 (6 bases). The CDR3 extends over 14 amino acids. Germline V gives CDR1 MDHEN, CDR2 SYDVKM. The CDR3 is CASSENGGTYEQYF. CDR3 coding DNA: TGTGCCAGCAGTGAAAATGGGGGGACCTACGAACAGTACTTC. Based on the CDR3 plus reference TRBV28 and TRBJ2-7, the full variable domain is DVKVTQSSRYLVKRTGEKVFLECVQDMDHENMFWYRQDPGLGLRLIYFSYDVKMKEKGDIPEGYSVSREKKERFSLILESASTNQTSMYLCASSENGGTYEQYFGPGTRLTVT.

V and J are TRBV30 and TRBJ2-7; 10 bases match TRBD1. Germline-derived CDR1 and CDR2 are GTSNPN and SVGIG (reference sequence). Trimming cost V 3 bases and J 6 bases; bases outside gene matches: 8. This CDR3 spans 14 amino acids. CDR3 amino acids: CAWRGTGETTEQYF. CDR3 bases: TGTGCCTGGAGGGGGACAGGGGAAACCACCGAGCAGTACTTC.

This clone was seen a handful of times. The chain joins TRBV30 to TRBJ1-1; 10 bases match TRBD1. The ends lost 1 base at V and 1 base at J; junction bases unmatched: 6. Per germline, CDR1 GTSNPN and CDR2 SVGIG (reference sequence). The CDR3 runs 16 residues. The CDR3 loop reads CAWSGAGTGANTEAFF. Here the CDR3 DNA reads TGTGCCTGGAGTGGAGCCGGGACAGGGGCGAACACTGAAGCTTTCTTT.

In DNA form, the CDR3 reads TGTGCCAGCAGCCCCGGGCAGCAAGAGACCCAGTACTTC. Translated: CASSPGQQETQYF. This chain connects TRBV7-3 to TRBJ2-5; D gene ambiguous. Germline loops: CDR1 SGHTA, CDR2 FQGTGA. Trimming pared 5 bases from V and 2 bases from J, leaving 9 bases between. CDR3 length equals 13 residues.

The CDR3 sequence: CASSQLNSGRTDTQYF. CDR3 DNA sequence: TGTGCCAGCAGCCAATTAAATAGCGGGAGAACAGATACGCAGTATTTT. V and J are TRBV5-4 and TRBJ2-3; the match to TRBD2 covers 9 bases. V lost 4 bases and J lost 3; bases outside the gene matches: 9. The CDR3 length is 16 residues. Germline values: CDR1 SGHNT, CDR2 YYREEE (reference sequence). Full variable domain (remainder filled in from reference TRBV5-4 and TRBJ2-3): ETGVTQSPTHLIKTRGQQVTLRCSSQSGHNTVSWYQQALGQGPQFIFQYYREEENGRGNFPPRFSGLQFPNYSSELNVNALELDDSALYLCASSQLNSGRTDTQYFGPGTRLTVL.

The V and J genes are TRBV2 and TRBJ1-5; weak D call: TRBD1 (5 bases). CDR3 length: 13 residues. Germline CDR1 is SNHLY and CDR2 is FYNNEI. Trimming took off 4 bases at V and 4 bases at J, with 8 bases between the two ends. Here the CDR3 DNA reads TGTGCCAGCAGTGGACAGACTAATCAGCCCCAGCATTTT. As protein: CASSGQTNQPQHF.

This sequence joins TRBV6-5 and TRBJ2-2, with D hard to call. From germline, CDR1 is MNHEY and CDR2 SVGAGI. The CDR3 extends over 14 amino acids. Trimming took off 2 bases at V and 4 bases at J, with 8 bases between the two ends. CDR3: CASSYVPTTGELFF. CDR3 DNA: TGTGCCAGCAGTTACGTCCCAACCACCGGGGAGCTGTTTTTT.

The chain employs TRBV30 and TRBJ2-1; 9 nucleotides match TRBD2. V dropped 1 base and J dropped 4; count of bases not matched to a gene: 8. This CDR3 is 16 amino acids long. In germline, CDR1 is GTSNPN, CDR2 SVGIG (reference sequence). CDR3 DNA sequence: TGTGCCTGGAGTGGATCGAGCGGGAGGTCGTACAATGAGCAGTTCTTC. It encodes CAWSGSSGRSYNEQFF. The whole variable domain, remainder taken from reference TRBV30 and TRBJ2-1, is SQTIHQWPATLVQPVGSPLSLECTVEGTSNPNLYWYRQAAGRGLQLLFYSVGIGQISSEVPQNLSASRPQDRQFILSSKKLLLSDSGFYLCAWSGSSGRSYNEQFFGPGTRLTVL.